Listed below are T cell receptor beta chains from one sample, sequenced in a study of beta chain features in type 1 diabetes. Data came from immunoSEQ multiplex PCR; TCRdb stores just in-frame clones and leaves some out. The table has some 300,000 clones, approximately 8% seen once. Sequenced: central memory CD4+ T cells from blood. These TCRs come from a woman aged 18-35 years in good health. The CDR3 runs from the conserved cysteine through the conserved F or W. Fields, in order: D gene, J gene, clone size, V gene, CDR3 DNA, CDR3 protein. A D gene is named only where the DNA matches it firmly. Some rows have no size entry. The others give once, few or many, or a class for an expanded clone.

>TRBD2|TRBJ2-7|few|TRBV5-4
TGTGCCAGCAGCTTGGGGGGACTAGCGGTTCCCTACGAGCAGTACTTC
CASSLGGLAVPYEQYF
>NA|TRBJ2-5|NA|TRBV5-5
TGTGCCAGCAGCTTGTTAGGGGAGACCCAGTACTTC
CASSLLGETQYF
>NA|TRBJ1-2|NA|TRBV6-5
TGTGCCAGCAGCGGTAACTATGGCTACACCTTC
CASSGNYGYTF
>TRBD2|TRBJ2-2|few|TRBV7-2
TGTGCCAGCAGCCTAGGAAGCGGCGGGAGTCGCTCCGGGGAGCTGTTTTTT
CASSLGSGGSRSGELFF
>NA|TRBJ2-6|NA|TRBV5-1
TGCGCCAGCAGCTTAGGACAGTTGAGCTCTGGGGCCAACGTCCTGACTTTC
CASSLGQLSSGANVLTF
>NA|TRBJ1-1|NA|TRBV28
TGTGCCAGCAGAAGAGGTGGGAACACTGAAGCTTTCTTT
CASRRGGNTEAFF
>NA|TRBJ1-1|few|TRBV7-9
TGTGCCAGCAGCAGTCGGAGACAGAGTCGGACTGAAGCTTTCTTT
CASSSRRQSRTEAFF
>NA|TRBJ1-4|few|TRBV4-1
TGCGCCAGCAGCCAGCCGGCCGGTGGAAAACTGTTTTTT
CASSQPAGGKLFF
>TRBD2|TRBJ2-3|NA|TRBV7-3
TGTGCCAGCAGCTACTTAGCGGGAGGCACAGATACGCAGTATTTT
CASSYLAGGTDTQYF
>TRBD1|TRBJ2-2|few|TRBV15
TGTGCCACCAGCACTGACAGGGTTCGCACCGGGGAGCTGTTTTTT
CATSTDRVRTGELFF
>NA|TRBJ2-5|few|TRBV10-2
TGCGCCAGCGCGAGGGTCCGAGAGACCCAGTACTTC
CASARVRETQYF
>NA|TRBJ2-5|few|TRBV11-2
TGTGCCAGCAGCTCCGGGACACCGAATAAAGAGACCCAGTACTTC
CASSSGTPNKETQYF
>NA|TRBJ1-1|NA|TRBV4-1
TGCGCCAGCAGCCAAGAGGCACAGGGATTTTCGCCCAACACTGAAGCTTTCTTT
CASSQEAQGFSPNTEAFF
>TRBD2|TRBJ2-2|many|TRBV27
TGTGCCAGTCGGGGGGAAGTTAACACCGGGGAGCTGTTTTTT
CASRGEVNTGELFF
>NA|TRBJ2-2|NA|TRBV30
TGTGCCTGGAAGTTAACAGCGGGCGCCACCGGGGAGCTGTTTTTT
CAWKLTAGATGELFF
>NA|TRBJ1-1|few|TRBV30
TGTGCCTGGGGTCCACCCTGGAACACTGAAGCTTTCTTT
CAWGPPWNTEAFF
>NA|TRBJ2-3|few|TRBV5-6
TGTGCCAGCAGTCACATCAGGGGCGCAGATACGCAGTATTTT
CASSHIRGADTQYF
>NA|TRBJ2-2|NA|TRBV2
TGTGCCAGCCGATTTACGGACACCGGGGAGCTGTTTTTT
CASRFTDTGELFF
>NA|TRBJ1-2|many|TRBV29-1
TGCAGCGTTGAAGCTGGACGGGGGGGAGGCTACACCTTC
CSVEAGRGGGYTF
>TRBD1|TRBJ2-7|few|TRBV7-3
TGTGCCAGCAGCTTCCAGACAGGGGGTTCCTACGAGCAGTACTTC
CASSFQTGGSYEQYF
>TRBD1|TRBJ2-6|few|TRBV4-3
TGCGCCAGCAGCCAAACAGGGGGGTCTGGGGCCAACGTCCTGACTTTC
CASSQTGGSGANVLTF
>TRBD1|TRBJ1-2|few|TRBV28
TGTGCCAGCAGCCCTACCCCGGGACAGGGCGCCTTCCATGGCTACACCTTC
CASSPTPGQGAFHGYTF
>NA|TRBJ1-2|NA|TRBV2
TGTGCCAGCAGGGCGAATGGGGGTCGGGGCTACACCTTC
CASRANGGRGYTF
>TRBD1|TRBJ2-1|many|TRBV5-1
TGCGCCAGCAGCGTAGGGACAGGTATCTCCTACAATGAGCAGTTCTTC
CASSVGTGISYNEQFF
>NA|TRBJ1-4|many|TRBV7-2
TGTGCCAGCGCTTATGGACAGCCAGGTGAAAAACTGTTTTTT
CASAYGQPGEKLFF
>TRBD2|TRBJ2-5|NA|TRBV27
TGTGCCAGCAGTTTACTAGCGGGGGTTGGAACCCAGTACTTC
CASSLLAGVGTQYF
>NA|TRBJ1-2|NA|TRBV6-1
TGTGCCAGCTCCATCCTAGGGAACTATGGCTACACCTTC
CASSILGNYGYTF
>NA|TRBJ2-5|NA|TRBV29-1
TGCAGCATCTGTCAACGTGGAGAGACCCAGTACTTC
CSICQRGETQYF
>NA|TRBJ1-1|few|TRBV30
TGTGCCTGGAGTAACACTGAAGCTTTCTTT
CAWSNTEAFF
>NA|TRBJ2-1|NA|TRBV5-4
TGTGCCAGCAGCAGGGAAGCCGGGACTGACTACAATGAGCAGTTCTTC
CASSREAGTDYNEQFF
>NA|TRBJ1-2|NA|TRBV4-2
TGTGCCAGCAGCCAAGAGAATAGGGACTATGGCTACACCTTC
CASSQENRDYGYTF
>TRBD2|TRBJ2-3|few|TRBV5-6
TGTGCCAGCGGGTCCACTAGCGGCACAGATACGCAGTATTTT
CASGSTSGTDTQYF
>NA|TRBJ2-1|few|TRBV7-3
TGTGCCAGCAGCTCGGGACCAGAGGCCTACAATGAGCAGTTCTTC
CASSSGPEAYNEQFF
>TRBD1|TRBJ1-5|few|TRBV7-9
TGTGCCAGCAGCACGGACAGGGACCAGCCCCAGCATTTT
CASSTDRDQPQHF
>NA|TRBJ2-7|many|TRBV29-1
TGCAGCGTCGGGGAGGCGGGCTACGAGCAGTACTTC
CSVGEAGYEQYF
>NA|TRBJ2-1|NA|TRBV7-3
TGTGCCAGCAGCTTAGCGTATCGGGCTGAGCAGTTCTTC
CASSLAYRAEQFF
>TRBD1|TRBJ2-5|few|TRBV10-3
TGTGCCATCAGTAGGACAGGGGGTCAAGAGACCCAGTACTTC
CAISRTGGQETQYF
>NA|TRBJ2-7|NA|TRBV18
TGTGCCAGCTCACCAATTAAGGGTCCCAACGAGCAGTACTTC
CASSPIKGPNEQYF
>NA|TRBJ1-1|NA|TRBV19
TGTGCCAGTAGTTTCGGACCGGACACTGAAGCTTTCTTT
CASSFGPDTEAFF
>NA|TRBJ1-5|NA|TRBV5-4
TGTGCCAGCAGCTTTGCGGGTCAGCCCCAGCATTTT
CASSFAGQPQHF
>TRBD1|TRBJ1-4|few|TRBV18
TGTGCCAGCTCACCGGACAGGGAGGAAAAACTGTTTTTT
CASSPDREEKLFF
>TRBD1|TRBJ1-1|few|TRBV6-6
TGTGCCAGCATCGATCGACAGGGGAACACTGAAGCTTTCTTT
CASIDRQGNTEAFF
>NA|TRBJ2-3|NA|TRBV30
TGTGCCTGGAGCCCGCAGGGGAATACGCAGTATTTT
CAWSPQGNTQYF
>NA|TRBJ1-2|few|TRBV29-1
TGCAGCGTAACCACTACGGGGGACTATGGCTACACCTTC
CSVTTTGDYGYTF
>NA|TRBJ1-1|NA|TRBV10-3
TGTGCCACCTATAGTGTGGTTACTGAAGCTTTCTTT
CATYSVVTEAFF
>NA|TRBJ2-1|NA|TRBV7-8
TGTGCCAGCAGGATACCGCCGGGGAATGAGCAGTTCTTC
CASRIPPGNEQFF
>TRBD1|TRBJ2-3|few|TRBV6-5
TGTGCCAGTACACGGGACAGGGGGACAGATACGCAGTATTTT
CASTRDRGTDTQYF
>NA|TRBJ1-3|few|TRBV25-1
TGTGCCAGCAGTCGGGGGTCTGGAAACACCATATATTTT
CASSRGSGNTIYF
>TRBD1|TRBJ2-5|NA|TRBV5-6
TGTGCCAGCAGCTTCGGGACAGTCGGACCAGAGACCCAGTACTTC
CASSFGTVGPETQYF
>TRBD2|TRBJ2-1|NA|TRBV7-8
TGTGCCAGCAGCTTAGGCCCTCTTACTAGCGGGAGGGGGGTTAGAAATGAGCAGTTCTTC
CASSLGPLTSGRGVRNEQFF
>NA|TRBJ1-2|few|TRBV30
TGTGCCTGGAGGGGAACGAGCTATGGCTACACCTTC
CAWRGTSYGYTF
>NA|TRBJ2-7|few|TRBV10-3
TGTGCCAGCAGTGATTGGGCGCTCGAGCAGTACTTC
CASSDWALEQYF
>TRBD1|TRBJ1-1|few|TRBV9
TGTGCCAGCAGCGCGACAGGGCTGAACACTGAAGCTTTCTTT
CASSATGLNTEAFF